Below, 13 T cell receptor beta chains from the same sample are listed, as sequenced in a study of blood T cells in healthy people across ages. The authors ran a second PCR of roughly 6 to 12 cycles using a sample-barcoded 5' primer and a J-beta primer mix. TCRdb processed the 5' RACE reads anew with MiXCR; each CDR3 protein has one entry. Of 650,000 to 950,000 distinct CDR3 sequences listed, about 42% were seen once; the top ten hold around 18%. The sample comprised blood. These receptor sequences come from a man aged 55 to 70 in good health.

This chain joins TRBV7-2 and TRBJ2-1, with TRBD1 matching 7 bases. CDR3 length equals 15 residues. V lost 5 bases and J lost 4; bases outside the gene matches: 8. Germline V gene sequence: CDR1 SGHTA, CDR2 FQGNSA. In DNA form, the CDR3 reads TGTGCCAGCAGCGGAGACAGGGCACGATACAATGAGCAGTTCTTC. This translates into CASSGDRARYNEQFF.

This clonotype was picked up a small number of times. The chain links TRBV4-1 to TRBJ2-7; 11 positions agree with TRBD1. This CDR3 region has 15 residues. Per the germline V gene, CDR1 is MGHRA and CDR2 is YSYEKL. Trimming cost V 6 bases and J 3 bases; bases outside gene matches: 7. The CDR3 sequence: CASSGQGASFYEQYF. The CDR3 region has the DNA TGCGCCAGCAGTGGACAGGGGGCGTCCTTCTACGAGCAGTACTTC.

This clonotype has only a few counts. The chain employs TRBV18 and TRBJ1-2; D remains unclear. This CDR3 region has 14 residues. With 2 bases removed from V and 8 bases from J, the gap between germline ends came to 15 bases. Per the germline V gene, CDR1 is KGHSH and CDR2 is LQKENI. CDR3 sequence: CASSPAQVGEGYTF. The CDR3 DNA reads as TGTGCCAGCTCACCAGCCCAAGTCGGGGAGGGCTACACCTTC.

This chain links TRBV6-5 with TRBJ2-1; D tentatively reads TRBD1 or TRBD2 (6 bases each). V was trimmed by 5 bases and J by 7 bases, leaving 15 bases between them. The CDR3 has 14 amino acids. Germline lookup yields CDR1 MNHEY and CDR2 SVGAGI. The CDR3 loop reads CASSHPGGTNEQFF. CDR3 DNA sequence: TGTGCCAGCAGTCACCCTGGAGGGACAAATGAGCAGTTCTTC.

The chain is built from TRBV7-6 and TRBJ1-1, with TRBD1 identical over 8 bases. This CDR3 region has 17 residues. Trimming cost V 4 bases and J 4 bases; bases outside gene matches: 14. CDR1 is SGHVS, CDR2 FNYEAQ, per germline. CDR3 coding DNA: TGTGCCAGCAGCTCAGGGGGCGAAACAAGAGCCGGCACTGAAGCTTTCTTT. Translating gives CASSSGGETRAGTEAFF.

The sample holds a few counts of this clonotype. The rearrangement uses TRBV4-1 and TRBJ1-4; the D gene is possibly TRBD1 (5 bases). The V and J ends lost 1 base and 8 bases respectively, with 14 bases between them. In germline, CDR1 is MGHRA, CDR2 YSYEKL. There are 15 residues in the CDR3. In DNA, the CDR3 is TGCGCCAGCAGCCAAGCACCCGGGGCCGGGGAAAAACTGTTTTTT. Translated: CASSQAPGAGEKLFF.

This clonotype was seen more than once but under ten times. The chain combines TRBV3-1 with TRBJ2-3, with D hard to call. The CDR3 covers 15 residues. Per germline, CDR1 LGHDT and CDR2 YNNKEL (reference sequence). Trimming shortened V by 5 bases and J by 3 bases, and 15 bases separated the two germline ends. The CDR3, as DNA: TGTGCCAGCAGCATTCGACCAAAACGAACAGATACGCAGTATTTT. Protein: CASSIRPKRTDTQYF.

This sequence joins TRBV12-3 or TRBV12-4 and TRBJ1-2; D possibly corresponds to TRBD1 (6 bases). Deletions cut 8 bases from V and 8 bases from J, with 15 bases between. This CDR3 has 12 amino acids. The CDR3 is CASGPGAEGYTF. DNA for the CDR3: TGTGCCAGCGGACCGGGGGCAGAGGGCTACACCTTC.

The chain is built from TRBV29-1 and TRBJ2-2, with TRBD1 matching 8 bases. The CDR3 contains 13 residues. V was clipped by 7 bases and J by 6 bases; unmatched bases: 7. Germline CDR1 reads SQVTM; CDR2 reads ANQGSEA. CDR3 coding DNA: TGCAGCGCCGGGACAGGACGCGCCGGGGAGCTGTTTTTT. Amino acids: CSAGTGRAGELFF.

J is TRBJ2-3 and V is TRBV24-1; D is undetermined. CDR1 and CDR2 from the germline V gene are KGHDR and SFDVKD. V was pared by 7 bases and J by 3 bases, with 10 bases between. The CDR3 runs 13 residues. The CDR3 protein is CATSDDDTDTQYF. CDR3 sequence (DNA): TGTGCCACCAGCGACGATGATACAGATACGCAGTATTTT.

This clonotype was counted a few times. The J gene is TRBJ2-5, the V gene TRBV20-1, with TRBD2 matching 11 bases. The CDR3 has 16 amino acids. Germline CDR1 reads DFQATT; CDR2 reads SNEGSKA (reference sequence). V gave up 1 base and J gave up 7 bases; unmatched junction bases: 11. The DNA of the CDR3 is TGCAGTGCTAGAGTAATCGGTAGCGGGGGGGCTGGGACCCAGTACTTC. Its translation is CSARVIGSGGAGTQYF.

V and J are TRBV2 and TRBJ1-2; tentatively, D is TRBD1 (5 bases). Trimming cost V 4 bases and J 4 bases, with 10 bases left between them. The CDR3 is made up of 13 amino acids. The germline CDR1 and CDR2 sequences are SNHLY and FYNNEI. The CDR3 region is CASSVDRGYGYTF. Written as DNA, the CDR3 is TGTGCCAGCAGTGTTGACAGAGGCTATGGCTACACCTTC. The full variable domain, in which reference TRBV2 and TRBJ1-2 provide the parts outside the CDR3, is EPEVTQTPSHQVTQMGQEVILRCVPISNHLYFYWYRQILGQKVEFLVSFYNNEISEKSEIFDDQFSVERPDGSNFTLKIRSTKLEDSAMYFCASSVDRGYGYTFGSGTRLTVV.

The chain recombines TRBV7-9 with TRBJ2-5, with D possibly TRBD2 on 5 matching bases. This CDR3 spans 13 amino acids. V was clipped by 1 base and J by 11 bases, with 14 bases between them. Germline V gene sequence: CDR1 SEHNR, CDR2 FQNEAQ (reference sequence). This CDR3 reads CASSLVGRDEQYF. In DNA, the CDR3 is TGTGCCAGCAGCTTAGTGGGTCGGGATGAGCAGTACTTC.